The TCR beta chain under discussion was sequenced for a study of cytomegalovirus exposure and HLA in healthy donors. Study-level points and caveats: Later genetic work tied a missense DCLRE1C variant to beta-chain V and J trimming. Within the data, a cluster of highly shared sequence variants was likely a sequencing artifact.

Germline CDR1 reads LGHNA; CDR2 reads YNFKEQ. The CDR3 is 15 amino acids. Trimming took 0 bases from V and 15 from J, leaving 21 bases between them. Remarks on this clone: The antigen is undetermined.

With 60 Vbeta and 13 Jbeta primers, the PCR was carried out. Using immunoSEQ multiplex PCR, the repertoire was profiled, and TCRdb retains in-frame clones only, with some absent. The sample carries about 280,000 clones, over 85% recorded once. This receptor was identified in a woman younger than 35 in good health and CMV-seronegative. The specimen sequenced was PBMCs. V usage is TRBV4-2 and J usage is TRBJ2-1; possible D gene TRBD2, 6 bases. As DNA, the CDR3 is TGTGCCAGCAGCCAAGATCCACCGGGGACTCCCGGGAGGTTCTTC. Protein sequence: CASSQDPPGTPGRFF.